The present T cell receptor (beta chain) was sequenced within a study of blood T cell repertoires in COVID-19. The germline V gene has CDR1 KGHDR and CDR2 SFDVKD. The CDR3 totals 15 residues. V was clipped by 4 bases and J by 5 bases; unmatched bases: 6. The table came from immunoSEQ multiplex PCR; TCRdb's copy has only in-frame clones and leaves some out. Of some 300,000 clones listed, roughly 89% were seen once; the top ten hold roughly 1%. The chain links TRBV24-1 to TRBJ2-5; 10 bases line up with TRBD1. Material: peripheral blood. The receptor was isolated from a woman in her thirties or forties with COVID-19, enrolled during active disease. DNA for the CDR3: TGTGCCACCAGTGACACCGGGACAGGGGACGAGACCCAGTACTTC. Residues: CATSDTGTGDETQYF.